A single sample gave rise to the 25 T cell receptor beta chains below, sequenced in a study of radiotherapy plus CTLA-4 blockade in lung cancer (dated by TCRdb to about 2018). Library preparation was by the immunoSEQ multiplex PCR assay. TCRdb re-hosts the immuneACCESS table, in-frame sequences only. Its copies lack some clones; in the studies checked, an unresolved V gene accounts for under half of them, and the cause for the rest is not known. Across this sample there are roughly 50,000 clones, with more than 60% seen only once. The ten largest clones take up 3% to 4% of the sample. This sample comprised peripheral blood, obtained from a patient treated with radiotherapy plus ipilimumab. The receptors were gathered from a human donor with non-small cell lung cancer who had a partial response to radiotherapy plus ipilimumab.

The chain combines TRBV27 with TRBJ2-6; 9 bases align to TRBD2. The CDR3 is made up of 19 amino acids. Germline V gene sequence: CDR1 MNHEY, CDR2 SMNVEV (reference sequence). Trimming removed 7 bases from V and 0 bases from J; junction bases left unmatched: 13. CDR3 DNA: TGTGCCAGCACCCCTGCCCGGGGGCGGGGGGGCTCTGGGGCCAACGTCCTGACTTTC. Translating gives CASTPARGRGGSGANVLTF.

The chain combines TRBV9 with TRBJ2-5; a possible D gene is TRBD2 (5 bases). The germline V and J ends were trimmed by 3 bases and 5 bases, with 11 bases remaining between them. The CDR3 runs 13 residues. CDR1 and CDR2 (germline): SGDLS, YYNGEE. The CDR3 loop is CASSGGLSETQYF. CDR3 nucleotide sequence: TGTGCCAGCAGCGGCGGGCTTTCGGAGACCCAGTACTTC.

This clone occurred a few times. The rearrangement links TRBV10-2 to TRBJ1-5, with a possible D match to TRBD1 (6 bases). Between the trimmed V and J ends, which lost 2 bases and 7 bases, there was a span of 12 bases. The CDR3 spans 14 residues. Germline lookup yields CDR1 WSHSY and CDR2 SAAADI. The CDR3 is CASSERSGAQPQHF. For the CDR3, the DNA is TGCGCCAGCAGTGAGAGGTCAGGGGCACAGCCCCAGCATTTT.

The chain couples TRBV5-6 to TRBJ2-1, with 11 bases fitting TRBD2. The CDR3 extends over 15 amino acids. Per the germline V gene, CDR1 is SGHDT and CDR2 is YYEEEE. After removal of 4 bases from V and 7 bases from J, the junction contained 7 bases not matched to a gene. CDR3 nucleotides: TGTGCCAGCAGCGGATGGACTAGCGGGCCTAATGAGCAGTTCTTC. It encodes CASSGWTSGPNEQFF.

This clone has just a few counts. The CDR3 region has the DNA TGTGCCAGCAGCTTAGACAGGGCTGGTGAGCAGTTCTTC. Its protein product is CASSLDRAGEQFF. J is TRBJ2-1 and V is TRBV7-2; the D gene is possibly TRBD1 (6 bases). CDR1 and CDR2 from the germline V gene are SGHTA and FQGNSA. V lost 1 base to trimming and J lost 9 bases, with 10 bases between them. The CDR3 spans 13 residues.

This clone has a single count. The genes are TRBV6-1 and TRBJ2-7; 7 bases are shared with TRBD1. Germline lookup yields CDR1 MNHNS and CDR2 SASEGT. The CDR3 consists of 14 residues. The V gene end was trimmed by 10 bases and the J gene end by 4 bases; junction bases not matched to a gene: 13. The CDR3 DNA reads as TGTGCCACCATCCCTGCCGACAGGGATTACGAGCAGTACTTC. Its translation: CATIPADRDYEQYF.

The chain recombines TRBV6-1 with TRBJ1-5; D may be TRBD1 (6 bases). The CDR3 is made up of 14 amino acids. The germline CDR1 and CDR2 sequences are MNHNS and SASEGT. V dropped 11 bases and J dropped 4 bases, with 18 bases sitting between them. CDR3 residues: CASTGAGVNQPQHF. The DNA of the CDR3 is TGTGCCTCAACTGGGGCAGGGGTTAATCAGCCCCAGCATTTT.

This chain uses TRBV30 with TRBJ1-2; 8 positions agree with TRBD1. Germline V lookup: CDR1 GTSNPN, CDR2 SVGIG (reference sequence). The CDR3 length is 15 residues. The V segment lost 3 bases and the J segment 3 bases; nucleotides outside the gene matches: 9. The CDR3 DNA sequence: TGTGCCTGGAGCCGGGCAGGGGGCGAAGACTATGGCTACACCTTC. Its translation: CAWSRAGGEDYGYTF.

V and J are TRBV2 and TRBJ1-2, with TRBD1 matching over 7 bases. CDR3 length: 13 residues. With 6 bases clipped from V and 1 base from J, the junction kept 2 bases outside the gene matches. In germline, CDR1 is SNHLY, CDR2 FYNNEI. The CDR3: CASRTGDNYGYTF. Written as DNA, the CDR3 is TGTGCCAGCAGAACAGGGGATAACTATGGCTACACCTTC.

The chain employs TRBV10-3 and TRBJ2-1; D perhaps matches TRBD1 (6 bases). Germline V CDR1 and CDR2: ENHRY, SYGVKD. The V gene lost 5 bases and the J gene lost 5 bases, with 13 bases spanning the gap. CDR3 length equals 14 residues. CDR3 sequence (DNA): TGTGCCATCAGTAAGACAGGACAGAACAATGAGCAGTTCTTC. This gives the protein CAISKTGQNNEQFF.

The rearrangement uses TRBV18 and TRBJ1-2; 9 bases agree with TRBD1. The CDR3 loop spans 18 amino acids. J was trimmed by 3 bases and V by 2 bases; bases with no gene match: 13. Per germline, CDR1 KGHSH and CDR2 LQKENI. CDR3 in amino acids: CASSPLQGARLLDYGYTF. The DNA of the CDR3 is TGTGCCAGCTCACCATTACAGGGGGCGCGGTTACTGGACTATGGCTACACCTTC.

V usage is TRBV5-1 and J usage is TRBJ2-5, with TRBD2 as a possible D gene (5 bases). CDR3 size: 14 residues. Trimming took off 4 bases at V and 6 bases at J, with 16 bases between the two ends. Germline V gene data show CDR1 as SGHRS and CDR2 as YFSETQ. The DNA of the CDR3 is TGCGCCAGCAGCCTAGGACTCCACCCGAAGACCCAGTACTTC. This sequence encodes CASSLGLHPKTQYF.

V and J are TRBV2 and TRBJ1-2; perhaps TRBD1 as D (5 bases). V lost 2 bases and J 3 bases, leaving 13 bases between the germline ends. This CDR3 comprises 15 residues. The germline gives CDR1 SNHLY, CDR2 FYNNEI. The CDR3 is CASSEPRGGYYGYTF. Here the CDR3 DNA reads TGTGCCAGCAGTGAACCTCGCGGGGGATACTATGGCTACACCTTC.

The gene calls are TRBV9 and TRBJ2-1, with D perhaps matching TRBD1 (5 bases). The V end was cut by 2 bases, the J end by 4 bases, with 13 bases between. CDR3 length equals 15 residues. Germline V gene lookup returns CDR1 SGDLS and CDR2 YYNGEE. For the CDR3, the DNA is TGTGCCAGCAGCGTGGGGCTTGATTTGTACAATGAGCAGTTCTTC. Translated: CASSVGLDLYNEQFF.

The chain has TRBV7-9 and TRBJ2-7, with 8 bases aligning to TRBD1. CDR1 and CDR2 from the germline V gene are SEHNR and FQNEAQ (reference sequence). This CDR3 is built from 16 residues. V was clipped by 7 bases and J by 2 bases; unmatched bases: 13. CDR3 protein: CASTTFRGQATYEQYF. For the CDR3, the DNA is TGTGCCAGCACAACCTTCCGGGGACAGGCAACCTACGAGCAGTACTTC.

The chain uses TRBV14 and TRBJ2-4; D is unclear. Germline V CDR1 and CDR2: SGHDN, FVKESK. Trimming took 1 base from V and 0 from J, leaving 4 bases between them. This CDR3 is 14 amino acids long. In nucleotides, the CDR3 is TGTGCCAGCAGCCAAGCCCTAGCCAAAAACATTCAGTACTTC. This sequence encodes CASSQALAKNIQYF.

The rearrangement links TRBV2 to TRBJ1-1, with TRBD1 matching 11 bases. The germline V gene encodes CDR1 SNHLY and CDR2 FYNNEI. J gave up 0 bases and V 6 bases, and 6 bases lay outside the gene matches. This CDR3 is 16 amino acids long. For the CDR3, the DNA is TGTGCCAGCAGCGGGGACAGGGGGTGGGTGAACACTGAAGCTTTCTTT. It is translated as CASSGDRGWVNTEAFF.

This clone was seen only once. The chain employs TRBV28 and TRBJ2-1; the match to TRBD2 covers 12 bases. With 4 bases clipped from V and 6 bases from J, the junction kept 10 bases outside the gene matches. CDR1 is MDHEN and CDR2 is SYDVKM in the germline V gene. The CDR3 loop spans 17 amino acids. In DNA form, the CDR3 reads TGTGCCAGCAGTTCATCCGAGGGGACTAGCGGGCTCAATGAGCAGTTCTTC. Its protein is CASSSSEGTSGLNEQFF.

This chain connects TRBV7-6 to TRBJ2-7; tentative D call: TRBD1 (6 bases). The CDR3 has 13 residues. Trimming stripped 5 bases from V and 0 bases from J, with 8 bases between. CDR1 SGHVS and CDR2 FNYEAQ come from the germline V gene. The CDR3 DNA sequence: TGTGCCAGCAGCCAGGGGAGCTCCTACGAGCAGTACTTC. This translates into CASSQGSSYEQYF.

V and J are TRBV10-3 and TRBJ1-1; D gene ambiguous. The CDR3 has 14 residues. Deletions cut 0 bases from V and 1 base from J, with 6 bases between. CDR1 and CDR2 (germline): ENHRY, SYGVKD. CDR3 DNA sequence: TGTGCCATCAGTGAGTCTGCAGGGAACACTGAAGCTTTCTTT. Amino acids: CAISESAGNTEAFF.

The chain is built from TRBV2 and TRBJ2-5, with D hard to call. Near its end, the DNA agrees better with TRBJ2-7, so the J call may be wrong. Germline CDR1 is SNHLY and CDR2 is FYNNEI. This CDR3 is built from 17 residues. Written as DNA, the CDR3 is TGTGCCAGCAGAACGATCTCCCCCCGCTCACCCCACTACGAGCAGTACTTC. This translates into CASRTISPRSPHYEQYF.

V gene TRBV5-6 combines with J gene TRBJ2-7; D not resolved. CDR3 length: 14 amino acids. CDR1 is SGHDT, CDR2 YYEEEE, per germline. V dropped 0 bases and J dropped 3 bases, with 10 bases sitting between them. CDR3 bases: TGTGCCAGCAGCTTGGTCGGGTTAGACTACGAGCAGTACTTC. As protein: CASSLVGLDYEQYF.

By sample share, this clone is medium-sized. The gene calls are TRBV25-1 and TRBJ1-4; TRBD1 agrees at 8 bases. The CDR3 runs to 16 residues. Trimming removed 3 bases from V and 8 bases from J; junction bases left unmatched: 11. Germline CDR1 reads MGHDK; CDR2 reads SYGVNS. CDR3 protein: CASSEIWTGRWEKLFF. DNA for the CDR3: TGTGCCAGCAGTGAGATCTGGACAGGGAGATGGGAAAAACTGTTTTTT. The whole variable domain, remainder taken from reference TRBV25-1 and TRBJ1-4, is EADIYQTPRYLVIGTGKKITLECSQTMGHDKMYWYQQDPGMELHLIHYSYGVNSTEKGDLSSESTVSRIRTEHFPLTLESARPSHTSQYLCASSEIWTGRWEKLFFGSGTQLSVL.

This chain connects TRBV25-1 to TRBJ2-5, with a possible D match to TRBD2 (6 bases). The V gene's germline CDR1 is MGHDK and CDR2 SYGVNS. The CDR3 covers 11 residues. The CDR3 here is CASGRGETQYF. The CDR3 nucleotides read TGTGCGAGTGGGCGGGGAGAGACCCAGTACTTC.

The V call is TRBV2, the J call TRBJ1-1, with 8 bases matching TRBD1. Germline CDR1 and CDR2: SNHLY and FYNNEI. The ends lost 6 bases at V and 3 bases at J; junction bases unmatched: 0. CDR3 length: 12 amino acids. CDR3 region: CASRTGDTEAFF. In nucleotides, the CDR3 is TGTGCCAGCAGGACAGGGGACACTGAAGCTTTCTTT. Looking up the rest from reference TRBV2 and TRBJ1-1 gives the full variable domain: EPEVTQTPSHQVTQMGQEVILRCVPISNHLYFYWYRQILGQKVEFLVSFYNNEISEKSEIFDDQFSVERPDGSNFTLKIRSTKLEDSAMYFCASRTGDTEAFFGQGTRLTVV.